Detailed here is one T cell receptor beta chain. Its antigen is as yet unknown. Roughly three months, about 14 weeks, into antiretroviral therapy, follow-up blood was collected. No cell fractionation was done, so the repertoire covers all unsorted peripheral blood T cells. These data belong to a study of HIV-infected patients and healthy controls. Reverse transcription used about 500 ng RNA and constant-region primers for alpha and beta. Each of the alpha and beta chains got its own library through chain-specific third strand synthesis with indices. One primer pair amplified all rearrangements per chain; each cDNA got molecular barcodes. TCRdb recomputed calls from the 5' RACE reads with MiXCR, one row per CDR3 protein. The sample has 8,400 or so distinct CDR3 sequences, over 7.5% seen once. Study-wide findings and caveats: Only sixteen HIV-infected individuals were processed, a major limit on how widely findings apply. Eight alpha and eight beta V genes differed significantly in mean usage between HIV-infected patients and controls. Healthy control repertoires had roughly threefold more distinct CDR3s than untreated HIV+ repertoires, and higher Shannon diversity.

The germline gives CDR1 KGHSH, CDR2 LQKENI. Trimming left V 6 bases short and J 5 bases short, with 9 bases between. The CDR3 totals 12 residues. The sequenced sample was blood, obtained during antiretroviral therapy. This sequence was found in an adult with HIV infection. This chain connects TRBV18 to TRBJ2-3; D may be TRBD1 (6 bases). The CDR3 loop reads CASSPRGDTQYF. CDR3 bases: TGTGCCAGCTCCCCCAGGGGAGATACGCAGTATTTT.